The 19 T cell receptor beta chains below were found in one sample sequenced in a study of Graves' ophthalmopathy and Graves' hyperthyroidism. RNA transcripts yielded amplified TCR beta CDR3 regions. Investigators did first-round RT-PCR with HTBI primers, then second-round multiplex PCR. TCRdb ran MiXCR on the multiplex PCR reads and lists one entry per CDR3 protein. The sample has a few hundred thousand distinct CDR3 sequences, about a sixth seen once. The source material was peripheral blood. The receptor set was obtained from an adult man with Graves' ophthalmopathy.

This clonotype has more than one count but fewer than ten. A much larger clone is a single base away; this may be a read error. J is TRBJ2-7 and V is TRBV4-2, with D tentatively TRBD2 (6 bases). Per germline, CDR1 LGHNA and CDR2 YNFKEQ. The CDR3 spans 16 residues. CDR3 nucleotide sequence: TGTGCCGGCAGCCAAGAGGGTGGGAGGAGGGCCTACGAGCAGTACTTC. Amino acids: CAGSQEGGRRAYEQYF.

This clonotype was found many times. The rearrangement joins TRBV12-3 or TRBV12-4 to TRBJ2-5; D remains unclear. Deletions cut 2 bases from V and 5 bases from J, with 9 bases between. The CDR3 contains 13 residues. Here the CDR3 reads CASSLRVLETQYF. The DNA for the CDR3 is TGTGCCAGCAGTTTAAGGGTATTGGAGACCCAGTACTTC.

This clonotype was detected ten times or more. V is TRBV6-4 and J is TRBJ2-7; 8 nucleotides line up with TRBD2. The CDR3 is made up of 17 amino acids. Germline V gene lookup returns CDR1 MRHNA and CDR2 SNTAGT. V trimming: 6 bases; J trimming: 3 bases; junction bases outside the gene matches: 16. For the CDR3, the DNA is TGTGCCAGCAGCCTCGGCGCCCCGGGAGGGGGACGCTACGAGCAGTACTTC. Translating it yields CASSLGAPGGGRYEQYF.

V usage is TRBV18 and J usage is TRBJ2-7; 8 bases are a match to TRBD1. Germline assignment: CDR1 KGHSH and CDR2 LQKENI. Germline trimming cut 6 bases from V and 5 bases from J; bases unmatched to any gene: 12. The CDR3 has 15 amino acids. In DNA form, the CDR3 reads TGTGCCAGCTCTTCCGGCAGAGGACAGGGCCACGAGCAGTACTTC. It is translated as CASSSGRGQGHEQYF.

With regard to this clonotype: A read error may be the cause here, since a much bigger clone is one base away. The V and J genes are TRBV20-1 and TRBJ2-4; 9 nucleotides agree with TRBD2. Germline V gene sequence: CDR1 DFQATT, CDR2 SNEGSKA (reference sequence). The CDR3 contains 17 residues. For the CDR3, the DNA is TGCAGTGGTTTCCCCAGCCAGGGCGGGAGGGCCAAGAACATTCAGTACTTC. Protein product: CSGFPSQGGRAKNIQYF.

This clonotype was detected many times. V gene TRBV28 combines with J gene TRBJ1-2, with D perhaps matching TRBD1 (5 bases). CDR1 and CDR2 from the germline V gene are MDHEN and SYDVKM. V gave up 6 bases and J gave up 0 bases, with 17 bases separating them. This CDR3 is built from 16 residues. This CDR3 is CASSSVGVTANYGYTF. CDR3 DNA: TGTGCCAGCAGCAGCGTCGGGGTGACAGCTAACTATGGCTACACCTTC.

In its sample, this clonotype was seen many times. This chain links TRBV6-2 or TRBV6-3 with TRBJ1-2, with TRBD1 as a possible D gene (5 bases). Trimming removed 7 bases at V and 0 bases at J, with 12 bases between. The CDR3 is made up of 14 amino acids. Germline V gene data show CDR1 as MNHEY and CDR2 as SVGEGT. The CDR3 coding sequence is TGTGCCAGCATTGGGACGGCCACTAACTATGGCTACACCTTC. Residues: CASIGTATNYGYTF.

The gene calls are TRBV7-8 and TRBJ2-7; a possible D gene is TRBD2 (5 bases). CDR3 length: 15 residues. The V and J ends lost 0 bases and 4 bases respectively, with 13 bases between them. Germline V gives CDR1 SGHVS, CDR2 FQNEAQ. The CDR3 spells CASSLARTSSYEQYF. The CDR3 DNA sequence: TGTGCCAGCAGCTTAGCCCGTACTAGTTCGTACGAGCAGTACTTC.

This clonotype has at least ten counts. This chain connects TRBV18 to TRBJ2-5; D gene unclear. From germline, CDR1 is KGHSH and CDR2 LQKENI. The ends were cut back, 1 base at V and 5 bases at J, with 5 bases in the middle. CDR3 size: 12 residues. The CDR3 DNA sequence: TGTGCCAGCTCACCACACTACGAGACCCAGTACTTC. Amino acid sequence: CASSPHYETQYF. The full variable domain, rest sourced from reference TRBV18 and TRBJ2-5, is NAGVMQNPRHLVRRRGQEARLRCSPMKGHSHVYWYRQLPEEGLKFMVYLQKENIIDESGMPKERFSAEFPKEGPSILRIQQVVRGDSAAYFCASSPHYETQYFGPGTRLLVL.

This clonotype came up many times. In DNA, the CDR3 is TGCAGTGCTAGAACCGCAAAGTACCAAGAGACCCAGTACTTC. This translates into CSARTAKYQETQYF. This sequence joins TRBV20-1 and TRBJ2-5; D is unresolved. Trimming pared 2 bases from V and 0 bases from J, leaving 10 bases between. The CDR3 is 14 amino acids. Germline CDR1 is DFQATT and CDR2 is SNEGSKA (reference sequence).

A word on this clonotype: Since the CDR3 does not end with the conserved phenylalanine or tryptophan, this likely comes from a read error. The chain joins TRBV7-2 to TRBJ2-7, with 7 bases matching TRBD2. CDR1 SGHTA and CDR2 FQGNSA come from the germline V gene. J lost 2 bases, V lost 3 bases, and 7 bases had no gene match. The CDR3 has 15 amino acids. CDR3 nucleotides: TGTGCCAGCAGCTTCTTTAGCGGGCAGGCCTACGAGCAGTACTCG. Amino acids: CASSFFSGQAYEQYS.

This chain joins TRBV28 and TRBJ2-6, with D possibly called TRBD1 or TRBD2 (5 bases each). Germline loops: CDR1 MDHEN, CDR2 SYDVKM. The CDR3 is 17 amino acids. V was clipped by 4 bases and J by 0 bases, with 13 bases between them. CDR3 in DNA: TGTGCCAGCAGTTCGAGGGGCACCATCTCTGGGGCCAACGTCCTGACTTTC. Translating gives CASSSRGTISGANVLTF. Complete variable domain (other parts from reference TRBV28 and TRBJ2-6): DVKVTQSSRYLVKRTGEKVFLECVQDMDHENMFWYRQDPGLGLRLIYFSYDVKMKEKGDIPEGYSVSREKKERFSLILESASTNQTSMYLCASSSRGTISGANVLTFGAGSRLTVL.

This clonotype was counted at least ten times. The V call is TRBV19, the J call TRBJ2-5; D is possibly TRBD1 (6 bases). The V end lost 5 bases, the J end lost 0 bases, and 13 bases lay between the germline ends. Per the germline V gene, CDR1 is LNHDA and CDR2 is SQIVND (reference sequence). The CDR3 contains 15 residues. The CDR3 nucleotides read TGTGCCAGTAGTCGTCGTCGGGACAACCAAGAGACCCAGTACTTC. Protein sequence: CASSRRRDNQETQYF.

The table lists this clonotype with many counts. This rearrangement joins TRBV2 to TRBJ2-2, with 7 bases fitting TRBD2. Looked up from germline, CDR1 is SNHLY and CDR2 is FYNNEI. The CDR3 contains 17 residues. Unmatched junction bases numbered 14, after V lost 7 bases and J lost 3 bases. The CDR3 sequence is CASTEGRRAGDTGELFF. For the CDR3, the DNA is TGTGCCAGCACCGAAGGGAGGAGGGCGGGGGACACCGGGGAGCTGTTTTTT.

This clonotype was counted ten times or more. The chain couples TRBV7-2 to TRBJ2-2; perhaps TRBD2 as D (6 bases). Germline V gene lookup returns CDR1 SGHTA and CDR2 FQGNSA. CDR3 length: 15 residues. With 5 bases removed from V and 6 bases from J, the gap between germline ends came to 16 bases. The CDR3: CASSPQTSLSGELFF. In DNA form, the CDR3 reads TGTGCCAGCAGCCCCCAGACTAGTCTCTCCGGGGAGCTGTTTTTT.

This clonotype came up many times. The chain combines TRBV11-2 with TRBJ1-5; D gene unclear. Germline V gene sequence: CDR1 SGHAT, CDR2 FQNNGV. This CDR3 is built from 16 residues. The V end was cut by 1 base, the J end by 3 bases, with 13 bases between. In DNA form, the CDR3 reads TGTGCCAGCAGCTTAGGTGGGCCCCCGGCCAATCAGCCCCAGCATTTT. It translates to CASSLGGPPANQPQHF. Combining the CDR3 with reference TRBV11-2 and TRBJ1-5 gives the whole variable domain EAGVAQSPRYKIIEKRQSVAFWCNPISGHATLYWYQQILGQGPKLLIQFQNNGVVDDSQLPKDRFSAERLKGVDSTLKIQPAKLEDSAVYLCASSLGGPPANQPQHFGDGTRLSIL.

The rearrangement joins TRBV7-8 to TRBJ1-1; D is unresolved. Germline V gene data show CDR1 as SGHVS and CDR2 as FQNEAQ. The V and J ends lost 5 bases and 4 bases respectively, with 11 bases between them. The CDR3 is made up of 13 amino acids. CDR3: CASSLSMRTEAFF. As DNA, the CDR3 is TGTGCCAGCAGCCTTTCTATGCGCACTGAAGCTTTCTTT.

V is TRBV11-2 and J is TRBJ2-5, with D perhaps matching TRBD1 or TRBD2 (5 bases each). The germline V and J ends were trimmed by 7 bases and 1 base, with 13 bases remaining between them. Germline V CDR1 and CDR2: SGHAT, FQNNGV. CDR3 length equals 14 residues. The CDR3 sequence: CASNLGPGQETQYF. CDR3 nucleotide sequence: TGTGCCAGCAATTTGGGACCGGGCCAAGAGACCCAGTACTTC.

This clonotype was observed many times. V usage is TRBV5-5 and J usage is TRBJ1-2; 10 nucleotides match TRBD1. This CDR3 is built from 15 residues. With V trimmed by 0 bases and J by 8 bases, 7 bases remained unmatched. In germline, CDR1 is SGHKS, CDR2 YYEKEE (reference sequence). DNA of the CDR3: TGTGCCAGCAGCTTGGCCACCGGGACAGGGGAAGGCTACACCTTC. This gives the protein CASSLATGTGEGYTF.